The sequence of this T cell receptor beta chain was determined in a study of CD8 T cells in ankylosing spondylitis. This clonotype was counted many times. Its antigen remains unidentified. The CDR3 contains 14 residues. The ends were cut back, 0 bases at V and 2 bases at J, with 9 bases in the middle. The germline V gene has CDR1 SGHRS and CDR2 YFSETQ. Quantitative 5'-RACE was performed with molecular barcodes, and it yielded the TCR beta libraries. MiXCR, run by TCRdb on the 5' RACE reads, gives a single entry per CDR3 protein. The sample lists about 440,000 distinct CDR3 sequences; roughly 18% were seen once. Findings and limits, study-wide: Characteristic of ankylosing spondylitis blood, it appeared, was a TCR beta motif comprising 7 to 9 highly homologous variants.

The V gene is TRBV5-1, the J gene TRBJ2-7; tentative D call: TRBD1 (6 bases). The sample comprised blood, either unsorted or a sorted T cell fraction (not recorded which). This receptor was identified in a male donor with ankylosing spondylitis. CDR3 region: CASSLGTATYEQYF. The CDR3 DNA reads TGCGCCAGCAGCTTGGGGACAGCCACCTACGAGCAGTACTTC.